The T cell receptor beta chain described here comes from a study of PD-L1 blockade in urothelial cancer (TCRdb year 2017). Broadly, across the study: All patients started therapy around 2014 and received atezolizumab 1,200 mg intravenously every 3 weeks. About 90% of the roughly 29 patients were identified as males with urothelial cancer of bladder origin, and a prior smoking history was reported by 18 of 29 patients. An exploratory multi-omic analysis was conducted of the somatic, immune and clinical correlates of response to PD-L1 blockade with atezolizumab in urothelial cancer. Blood samples gave a median of 141,255 T cells and some 83,000 unique TCRs, with a median clonality of 0.080. In the same patients, pretreatment tumors underwent whole exome sequencing and RNA sequencing in addition to TCR sequencing. An ECOG performance status of 0 or 1 was recorded for the patients, and 0 to 3 prior chemotherapy regimens had been received by the patients. Durable clinical benefit meant progression-free survival longer than 6 months, and TCR features were also tested against progression-free and overall survival. Pretreatment blood TCR-seq was available for 30 or so patients, at least one posttreatment blood collection was obtained for some 24 patients, and tumor TCR-seq was available for some 24 patients. About 10 patients achieved durable clinical benefit and 20 did not. Blood samples were analyzed 3 weeks after the start of treatment (second dose) and 6 weeks after the start of treatment. Pretreatment tumor samples and matched peripheral blood, collected serially before and after atezolizumab treatment, underwent TCR sequencing.

V lost 4 bases and J lost 5 bases; the stretch between them is 9 bases long. Looking up the germline V gene yields CDR1 MDHEN and CDR2 SYDVKM. Reading from cysteine to phenylalanine, the CDR3 counts 13 amino acids. Only CDR3 DNA remains: 39 bases, in frame from the first base. The time point label corresponds to: peripheral blood 6 weeks after treatment start. The cohort comprised more than 25 patients with locally advanced or metastatic urothelial carcinoma treated at Memorial Sloan Kettering on a trial protocol. Peripheral blood mononuclear cells were collected pretreatment and during treatment, at between 1 and 8 total time points per patient. The Qiagen DNeasy Blood extraction kit was used to purify genomic DNA from total PBMCs and tumor samples. PBMCs were collected pretreatment and during treatment, and were isolated and stored as previously described. Note on this clone: This clone's antigen is unknown. No base-level quality is on record; no much larger clone is a single base apart.

General study outcomes and caveats: Greater expansion of tumor-associated TCR clones in peripheral blood 3 weeks after the start of treatment was observed in patients with durable benefit (n of about 20, p = 0.022). Because the sample size was small (n of about 29) and many of the analyses were exploratory, the results are meant to be hypothesis-generating. A pretreatment peripheral blood TCR clonality below the median was linked to improved progression-free and overall survival.

Each PCR received spiked-in synthetic TCR analog templates so that absolute template abundance could be estimated from read counts. The immunoSEQ assay was used to amplify TCRbeta CDR3 regions from genomic DNA with bias-controlled V and J gene primers. Rearranged TCRbeta segments were sequenced at approximately 20X coverage. The published analysis was carried out like this. Sequencing errors were corrected by clustering, and CDR3s were annotated against IMGT so that V, D and J genes could be assigned. Downstream analyses used only productive TCRbeta rearrangements, leaving out any out-of-frame or stop-codon sequences. Clonality was calculated as one minus the Shannon entropy normalized by the log of the number of unique productive sequences. Clones differing between time points or between blood and tumor were identified by Fisher's exact test with Benjamini-Hochberg correction at adjusted p below 0.01. Imported from immuneACCESS, the table was reduced by TCRdb to in-frame sequences with V and J called. These copies leave out some clones; in studies compared against another copy, an unresolved V gene accounts for under half, and the cause of the remainder is not known. That table supplies the V and J calls and clone size; D and trimming were determined from the DNA. In this sample the table shows about 51,000 clones, 88% of which occur a single time. The ten largest make up less than 3% of the sample.

This TCR was sampled from a man aged 55 to 70 with urothelial cancer. Source: PBMCs, taken around atezolizumab (anti-PD-L1) treatment. The rearranged chain carries TRBV28 and TRBJ1-5, with no D gene named confidently. The DNA is TGTGCCAGCAGTTATCAACCGGATCAGCCCCAGCATTTT. It specifies CASSYQPDQPQHF.